The sequence of this T cell receptor (beta chain) was determined in a study of OX40 agonist ivuxolimab in advanced cancers. Method: immunoSEQ multiplex PCR; TCRdb's copy keeps in-frame clones and lacks some. Among roughly 60,000 clones listed, approximately 88% were seen once. This clone was detected only a few times. The V gene's germline CDR1 is SGHTA and CDR2 FQGTGA. The CDR3 covers 15 residues. J was trimmed by 1 base and V by 4 bases; bases with no gene match: 2. The sequencing here drew on CD4+ or CD8+ T cells sorted from blood, taken in a trial of the OX40 agonist ivuxolimab. The genes are TRBV7-3 and TRBJ2-3; 10 bases line up with TRBD2. The sequence derives from an adult with an advanced solid tumor such as melanoma, head and neck, liver or kidney cancer. CDR3 residues: CASSYLAGGTDTQYF. The CDR3 DNA sequence: TGTGCCAGCAGCTACCTAGCGGGGGGCACAGATACGCAGTATTTT.